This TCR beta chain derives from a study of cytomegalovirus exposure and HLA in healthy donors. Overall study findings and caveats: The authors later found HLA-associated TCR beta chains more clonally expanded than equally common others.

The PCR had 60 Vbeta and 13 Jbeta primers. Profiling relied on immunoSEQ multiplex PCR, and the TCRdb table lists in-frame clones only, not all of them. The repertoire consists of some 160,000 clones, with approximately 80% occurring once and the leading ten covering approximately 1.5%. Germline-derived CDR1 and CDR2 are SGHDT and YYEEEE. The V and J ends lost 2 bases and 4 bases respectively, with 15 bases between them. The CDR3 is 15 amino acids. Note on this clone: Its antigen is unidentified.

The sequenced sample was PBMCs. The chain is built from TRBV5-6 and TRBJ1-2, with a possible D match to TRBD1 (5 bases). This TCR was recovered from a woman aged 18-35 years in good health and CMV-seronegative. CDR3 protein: CASSFYQGKSYGYTF. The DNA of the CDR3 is TGTGCCAGCAGCTTTTACCAGGGAAAGAGCTATGGCTACACCTTC.